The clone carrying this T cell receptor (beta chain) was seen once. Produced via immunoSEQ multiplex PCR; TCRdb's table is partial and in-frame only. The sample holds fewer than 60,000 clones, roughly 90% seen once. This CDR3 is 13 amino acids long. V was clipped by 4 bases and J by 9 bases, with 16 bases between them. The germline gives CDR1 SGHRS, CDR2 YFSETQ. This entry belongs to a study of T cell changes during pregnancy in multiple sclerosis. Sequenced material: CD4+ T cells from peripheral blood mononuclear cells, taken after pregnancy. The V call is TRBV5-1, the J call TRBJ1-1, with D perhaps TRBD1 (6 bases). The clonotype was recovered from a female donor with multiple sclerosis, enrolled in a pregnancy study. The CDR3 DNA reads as TGCGCCAGCAGCCTGGGGGCCCGGAGGAAAGCTTTCTTT. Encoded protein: CASSLGARRKAFF. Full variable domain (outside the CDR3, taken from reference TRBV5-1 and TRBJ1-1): KAGVTQTPRYLIKTRGQQVTLSCSPISGHRSVSWYQQTPGQGLQFLFEYFSETQRNKGNFPGRFSGRQFSNSRSEMNVSTLELGDSALYLCASSLGARRKAFFGQGTRLTVV.